Each of the 11 T cell receptor beta chains below was sequenced from the same sample in a study of regulatory T cells in long-lasting Graves disease. The time point here: newly diagnosed GD, antithyroid drugs for less than 3 months. From PBMCs, RNA was extracted and then used to make the TCR library. Through Arm-PCR of CDR3 regions and iRepertoire HTBI primers, TCR beta libraries were built. TCRdb called the multiplex PCR reads again in MiXCR, with one record for every CDR3 protein. The sample records 550,000 to 650,000 distinct CDR3 sequences, around 15% being singletons. This same sample was also part of a study on T cells in Graves' hyperthyroidism and ophthalmopathy.

Sequences were derived from peripheral blood mononuclear cells (PBMCs), sampled at new diagnosis, from a patient treated with antithyroid drugs. These receptors originate from a young man with Graves disease.

The sample holds many counts of this clonotype. V is TRBV7-8 and J is TRBJ1-1, with no clear D. This CDR3 comprises 16 residues. The V and J ends lost 5 bases and 1 base respectively, with 17 bases between them. Germline loops: CDR1 SGHVS, CDR2 FQNEAQ. The CDR3 nucleotides are TGTGCCAGCAGCCAACCGCCCACGCTCTCGAACACTGAAGCTTTCTTT. Translated, it gives CASSQPPTLSNTEAFF.

The table lists this clonotype with a few counts. CDR3 amino acids: CSVRGGLVEQFF. The CDR3 bases are TGCAGCGTTCGGGGCGGTTTAGTGGAACAGTTCTTC. The chain has TRBV29-1 and TRBJ2-1, with D possibly being TRBD1 or TRBD2 (5 bases each). The V end lost 5 bases, the J end lost 13 bases, and 18 bases lay between the germline ends. Germline V CDR1 and CDR2: SQVTM, ANQGSEA. The CDR3 consists of 12 residues.

This clonotype occurred many times. The V and J genes are TRBV27 and TRBJ2-7, with D tentatively TRBD1 (5 bases). The CDR3 runs 14 residues. Looked up from germline, CDR1 is MNHEY and CDR2 is SMNVEV (reference sequence). V gave up 6 bases and J gave up 1 base, with 13 bases separating them. CDR3 nucleotide sequence: TGTGCCAGCAGGGTGGAAGGGGCTTCCTACGAGCAGTACTTC. Translating it yields CASRVEGASYEQYF.

This clonotype was seen a few times. The chain combines TRBV20-1 with TRBJ2-2, with D tentatively TRBD1 (6 bases). V lost 0 bases and J lost 1, with 6 bases in between. This CDR3 contains 14 residues. Germline loops: CDR1 DFQATT, CDR2 SNEGSKA (reference sequence). CDR3 region: CSAREQGNTGELFF. CDR3 DNA: TGCAGTGCTAGAGAACAGGGGAACACCGGGGAGCTGTTTTTT.

This chain connects TRBV11-1 to TRBJ1-1; 8 nucleotides align to TRBD1. Trimming cost V 0 bases and J 3 bases; bases outside gene matches: 3. This CDR3 contains 15 residues. CDR1 and CDR2 (germline): SGHAT, FQDESV (reference sequence). The CDR3 bases are TGTGCCAGCAGCTTAGCACCAGGGGGCCACACTGAAGCTTTCTTT. Translation: CASSLAPGGHTEAFF. Using reference TRBV11-1 and TRBJ1-1 for the parts outside the CDR3, the full variable domain is EAEVAQSPRYKITEKSQAVAFWCDPISGHATLYWYRQILGQGPELLVQFQDESVVDDSQLPKDRFSAERLKGVDSTLKIQPAELGDSAMYLCASSLAPGGHTEAFFGQGTRLTVV.

This clonotype was detected many times. No DNA is shown, since the ends of the CDR3 on it are uncertain; the CDR3 is the one TCRdb lists. The chain joins TRBV12-3 or TRBV12-4 to TRBJ2-5; TRBD1, as called in the table, went unchecked against the DNA. The CDR3 contains 16 residues when both ends are counted. CDR3: CASSSSVRGRRETQYF.

This clonotype was detected only a few times. The rearrangement joins TRBV9 to TRBJ2-7; D is possibly TRBD2 (6 bases). The CDR3 runs 13 residues. The germline V and J ends were trimmed by 3 bases and 6 bases, with 13 bases remaining between them. CDR1 is SGDLS, CDR2 YYNGEE, per germline. The CDR3 DNA reads TGTGCCAGCAGCGGTGGAGGGCTGGGCGAGCAGTACTTC. It specifies CASSGGGLGEQYF.

This clonotype showed up just a few times. V usage is TRBV12-3 or TRBV12-4 and J usage is TRBJ1-1, with a tentative D call TRBD1 (6 bases). The CDR3 runs 13 residues. V was trimmed by 7 bases and J by 1 base, leaving 10 bases between them. CDR3: CASTLGQNTEAFF. The CDR3 DNA is TGTGCCAGCACCCTGGGACAGAACACTGAAGCTTTCTTT.

V is TRBV20-1 and J is TRBJ2-4; a possible D gene is TRBD1 (6 bases). V dropped 3 bases and J dropped 6 bases, with 18 bases sitting between them. The CDR3 contains 15 residues. Germline CDR1 reads DFQATT; CDR2 reads SNEGSKA (reference sequence). CDR3 amino acids: CSARGIAGGTNIQYF. For the CDR3, the DNA is TGCAGTGCTAGGGGGATCGCTGGGGGCACAAACATTCAGTACTTC.

This clonotype was detected ten times or more. V usage is TRBV5-1 and J usage is TRBJ2-7, with D possibly TRBD1 on 6 matching bases. Germline V CDR1 and CDR2: SGHRS, YFSETQ. Trimming cost V 4 bases and J 1 base, with 15 bases left between them. The length of the CDR3 is 15 residues. In DNA form, the CDR3 reads TGCGCCAGCAGCCCGGACAGCCGGGGTTCCTACGAGCAGTACTTC. Translating gives CASSPDSRGSYEQYF.

Many counts were recorded for this clonotype. The rearrangement joins TRBV20-1 to TRBJ2-7; weak D call: TRBD1 (5 bases). Germline V gives CDR1 DFQATT, CDR2 SNEGSKA (reference sequence). CDR3 length: 11 residues. CDR3: CRPEGDYEQYF. For the CDR3, the DNA is TGCAGACCGGAAGGGGACTACGAGCAGTACTTC.